This T cell receptor (beta chain) is drawn from a study of Ad26.COV2.S vaccination and SARS-CoV-2 variants. Produced via immunoSEQ multiplex PCR; TCRdb's table is partial and in-frame only. This sample has hundreds of thousands of clones, with about 91% found just once. Study-level results: Reports say spike-specific CD8+ and CD4+ T cell responses covered substantial breadth after vaccination.

Note on this clone: The antigen remains undetermined.

V gave up 1 base and J gave up 2 bases, with 9 bases separating them. The CDR3 has 15 residues. Germline loops: CDR1 PRHDT, CDR2 FYEKMQ (reference sequence). The sequencing here drew on peripheral blood, taken after recovery from COVID-19. The J gene is TRBJ2-1, the V gene TRBV13; D unclear. The origin of this receptor is a human donor who had recovered from COVID-19. The CDR3 sequence: CASSLDGPTYNEQFF. The CDR3 nucleotides are TGTGCCAGCAGCTTAGACGGGCCAACCTACAATGAGCAGTTCTTC.